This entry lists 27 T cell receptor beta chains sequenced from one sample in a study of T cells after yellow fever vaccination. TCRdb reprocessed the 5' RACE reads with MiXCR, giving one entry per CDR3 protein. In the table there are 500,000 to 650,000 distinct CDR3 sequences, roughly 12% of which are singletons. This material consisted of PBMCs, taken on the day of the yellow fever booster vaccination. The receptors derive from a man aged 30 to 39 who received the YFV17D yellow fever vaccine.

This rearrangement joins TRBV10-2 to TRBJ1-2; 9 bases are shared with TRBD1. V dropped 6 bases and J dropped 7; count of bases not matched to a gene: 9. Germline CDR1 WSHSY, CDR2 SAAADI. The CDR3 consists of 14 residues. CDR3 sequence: CASSSGTGNRGYTF. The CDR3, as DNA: TGCGCCAGCAGCTCCGGGACAGGGAATCGTGGCTACACCTTC.

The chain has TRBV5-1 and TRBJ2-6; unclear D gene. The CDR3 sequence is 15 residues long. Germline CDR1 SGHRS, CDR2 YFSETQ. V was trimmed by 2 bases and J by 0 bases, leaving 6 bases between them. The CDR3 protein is CASSFTSSGANVLTF. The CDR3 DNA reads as TGCGCCAGCAGCTTCACGTCCTCTGGGGCCAACGTCCTGACTTTC. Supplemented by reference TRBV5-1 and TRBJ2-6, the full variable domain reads KAGVTQTPRYLIKTRGQQVTLSCSPISGHRSVSWYQQTPGQGLQFLFEYFSETQRNKGNFPGRFSGRQFSNSRSEMNVSTLELGDSALYLCASSFTSSGANVLTFGAGSRLTVL.

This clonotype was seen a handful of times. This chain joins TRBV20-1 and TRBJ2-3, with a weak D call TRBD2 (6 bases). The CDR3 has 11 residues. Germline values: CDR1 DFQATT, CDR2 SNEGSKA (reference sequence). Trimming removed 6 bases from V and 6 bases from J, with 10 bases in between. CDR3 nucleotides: TGCAGTGCCAACCGGGAGGATACGCAGTATTTT. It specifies CSANREDTQYF.

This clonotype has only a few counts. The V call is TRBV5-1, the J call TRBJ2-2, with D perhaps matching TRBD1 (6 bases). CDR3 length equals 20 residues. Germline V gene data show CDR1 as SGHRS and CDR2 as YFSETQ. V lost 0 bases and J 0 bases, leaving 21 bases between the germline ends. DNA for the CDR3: TGCGCCAGCAGCTTGGGGTTGACAGGTACGCCGAGAACGAACACCGGGGAGCTGTTTTTT. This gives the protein CASSLGLTGTPRTNTGELFF.

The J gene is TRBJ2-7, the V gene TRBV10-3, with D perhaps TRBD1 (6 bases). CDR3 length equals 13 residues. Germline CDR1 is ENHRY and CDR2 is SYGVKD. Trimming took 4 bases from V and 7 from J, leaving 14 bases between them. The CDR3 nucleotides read TGTGCCATCAGTGGTCAGGGGATGAGTGAGCAGTACTTC. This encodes CAISGQGMSEQYF.

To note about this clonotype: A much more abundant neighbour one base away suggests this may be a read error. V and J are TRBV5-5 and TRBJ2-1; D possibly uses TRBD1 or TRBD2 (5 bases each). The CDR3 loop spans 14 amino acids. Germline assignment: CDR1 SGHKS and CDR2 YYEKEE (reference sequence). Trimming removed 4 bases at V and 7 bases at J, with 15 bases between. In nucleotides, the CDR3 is TGTGCCAGCAGCCCTCGGGGCGTCTATAATGAGCAGTTCTTC. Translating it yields CASSPRGVYNEQFF.

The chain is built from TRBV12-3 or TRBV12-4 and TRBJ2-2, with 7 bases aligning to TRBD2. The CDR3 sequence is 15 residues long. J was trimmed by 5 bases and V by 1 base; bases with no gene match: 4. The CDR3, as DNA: TGTGCCAGCAGTTTAGGAGCGGGATTTACCGGGGAGCTGTTTTTT. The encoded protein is CASSLGAGFTGELFF.

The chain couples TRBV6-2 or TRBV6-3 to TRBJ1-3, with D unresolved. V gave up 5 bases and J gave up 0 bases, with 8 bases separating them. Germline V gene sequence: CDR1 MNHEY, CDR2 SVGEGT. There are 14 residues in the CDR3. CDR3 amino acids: CASSQSFSGNTIYF. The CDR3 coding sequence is TGTGCCAGCAGTCAGTCTTTCTCTGGAAACACCATATATTTT.

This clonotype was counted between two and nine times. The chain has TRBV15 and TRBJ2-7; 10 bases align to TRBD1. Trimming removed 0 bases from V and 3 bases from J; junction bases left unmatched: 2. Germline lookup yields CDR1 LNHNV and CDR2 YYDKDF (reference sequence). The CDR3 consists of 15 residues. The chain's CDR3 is CATSRDRDRGYEQYF. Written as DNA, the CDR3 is TGTGCCACCAGCAGAGACCGGGACAGGGGCTACGAGCAGTACTTC.

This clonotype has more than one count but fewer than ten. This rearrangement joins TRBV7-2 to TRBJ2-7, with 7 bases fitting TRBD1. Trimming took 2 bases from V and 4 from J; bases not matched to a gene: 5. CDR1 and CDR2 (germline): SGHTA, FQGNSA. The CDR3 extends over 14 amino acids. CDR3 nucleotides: TGTGCCAGCAGCTTAACTCAGGGGGTATACGAGCAGTACTTC. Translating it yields CASSLTQGVYEQYF.

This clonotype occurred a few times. The CDR3 is CATSDAGSVSYNEQFF. CDR3 in DNA: TGTGCCACCAGTGACGCGGGCTCCGTCTCCTACAATGAGCAGTTCTTC. The V gene is TRBV24-1, the J gene TRBJ2-1, with a possible D match to TRBD2 (5 bases). Germline V gene sequence: CDR1 KGHDR, CDR2 SFDVKD. The CDR3 length is 16 residues. V was trimmed by 4 bases and J by 0 bases, leaving 12 bases between them.

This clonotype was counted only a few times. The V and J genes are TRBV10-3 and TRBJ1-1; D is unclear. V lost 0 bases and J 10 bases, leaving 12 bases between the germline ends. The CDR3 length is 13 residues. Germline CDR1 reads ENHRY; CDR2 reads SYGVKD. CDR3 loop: CAISESEGLRAFF. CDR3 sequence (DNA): TGTGCCATCAGTGAGTCGGAGGGCCTTCGAGCTTTCTTT.

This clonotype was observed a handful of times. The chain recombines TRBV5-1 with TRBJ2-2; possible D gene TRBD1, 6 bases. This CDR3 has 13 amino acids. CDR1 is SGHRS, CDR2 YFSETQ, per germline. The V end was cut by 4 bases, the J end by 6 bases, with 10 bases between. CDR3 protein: CASSTTGSGELFF. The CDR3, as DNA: TGCGCCAGCAGCACAACAGGGTCCGGGGAGCTGTTTTTT. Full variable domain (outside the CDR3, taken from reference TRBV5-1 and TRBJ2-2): KAGVTQTPRYLIKTRGQQVTLSCSPISGHRSVSWYQQTPGQGLQFLFEYFSETQRNKGNFPGRFSGRQFSNSRSEMNVSTLELGDSALYLCASSTTGSGELFFGEGSRLTVL.

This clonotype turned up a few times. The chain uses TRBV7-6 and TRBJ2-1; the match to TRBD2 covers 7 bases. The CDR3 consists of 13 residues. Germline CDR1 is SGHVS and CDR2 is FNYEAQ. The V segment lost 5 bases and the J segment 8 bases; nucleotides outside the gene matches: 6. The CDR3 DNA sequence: TGTGCCAGCAGCAGGGGAGGGTGGGATGAGCAGTTCTTC. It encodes CASSRGGWDEQFF. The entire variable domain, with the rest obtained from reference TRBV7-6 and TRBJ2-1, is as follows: GAGVSQSPRYKVTKRGQDVALRCDPISGHVSLYWYRQALGQGPEFLTYFNYEAQQDKSGLPNDRFSAERPEGSISTLTIQRTEQRDSAMYRCASSRGGWDEQFFGPGTRLTVL.

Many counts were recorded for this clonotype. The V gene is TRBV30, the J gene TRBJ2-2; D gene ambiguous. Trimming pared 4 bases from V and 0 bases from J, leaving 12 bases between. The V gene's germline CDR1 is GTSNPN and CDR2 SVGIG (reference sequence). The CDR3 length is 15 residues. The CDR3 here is CAWTGRKTNTGELFF. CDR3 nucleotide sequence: TGTGCCTGGACCGGACGGAAGACGAACACCGGGGAGCTGTTTTTT.

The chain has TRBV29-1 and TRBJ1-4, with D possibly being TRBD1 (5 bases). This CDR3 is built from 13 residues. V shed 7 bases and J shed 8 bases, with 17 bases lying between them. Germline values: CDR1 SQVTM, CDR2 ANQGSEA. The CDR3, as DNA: TGCAGCGGAGGGGCCACAGCGGGAGAAAAACTGTTTTTT. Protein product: CSGGATAGEKLFF. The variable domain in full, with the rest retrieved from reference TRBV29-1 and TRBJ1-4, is SAVISQKPSRDICQRGTSLTIQCQVDSQVTMMFWYRQQPGQSLTLIATANQGSEATYESGFVIDKFPISRPNLTFSTLTVSNMSPEDSSIYLCSGGATAGEKLFFGSGTQLSVL.

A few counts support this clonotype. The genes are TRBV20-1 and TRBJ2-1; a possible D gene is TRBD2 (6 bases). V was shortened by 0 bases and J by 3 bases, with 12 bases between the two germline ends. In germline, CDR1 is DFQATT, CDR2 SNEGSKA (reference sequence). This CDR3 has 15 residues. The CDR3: CSARDRLASYNEQFF. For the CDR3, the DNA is TGCAGTGCTAGAGATCGTCTAGCGAGCTACAATGAGCAGTTCTTC.

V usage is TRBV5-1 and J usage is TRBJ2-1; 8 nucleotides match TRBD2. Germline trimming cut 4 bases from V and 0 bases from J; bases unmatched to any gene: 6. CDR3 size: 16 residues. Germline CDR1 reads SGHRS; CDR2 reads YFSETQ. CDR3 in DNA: TGCGCCAGCAGCACCTCGACTAGCGCCTCCTACAATGAGCAGTTCTTC. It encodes CASSTSTSASYNEQFF. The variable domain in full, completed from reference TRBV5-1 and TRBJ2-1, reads KAGVTQTPRYLIKTRGQQVTLSCSPISGHRSVSWYQQTPGQGLQFLFEYFSETQRNKGNFPGRFSGRQFSNSRSEMNVSTLELGDSALYLCASSTSTSASYNEQFFGPGTRLTVL.

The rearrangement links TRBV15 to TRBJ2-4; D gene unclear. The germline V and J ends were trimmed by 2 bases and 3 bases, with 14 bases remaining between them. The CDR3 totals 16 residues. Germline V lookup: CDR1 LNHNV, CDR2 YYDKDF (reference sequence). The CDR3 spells CATSRRRPGVKNIQYF. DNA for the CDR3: TGTGCCACCAGCAGAAGACGACCCGGAGTCAAAAACATTCAGTACTTC.

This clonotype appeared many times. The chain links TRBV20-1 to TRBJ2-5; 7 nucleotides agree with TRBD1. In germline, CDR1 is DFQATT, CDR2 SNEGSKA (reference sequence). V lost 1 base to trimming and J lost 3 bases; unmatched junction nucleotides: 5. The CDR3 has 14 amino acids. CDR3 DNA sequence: TGCAGTGCTAGAGTCCGGGACAGAAAAGAGACCCAGTACTTC. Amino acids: CSARVRDRKETQYF.

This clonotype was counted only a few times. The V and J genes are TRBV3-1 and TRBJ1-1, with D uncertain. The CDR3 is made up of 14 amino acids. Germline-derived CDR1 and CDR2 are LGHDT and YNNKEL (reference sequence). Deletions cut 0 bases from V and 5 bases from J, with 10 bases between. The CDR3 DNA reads TGTGCCAGCAGCCAAGACGGCGGGCGGACTGAAGCTTTCTTT. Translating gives CASSQDGGRTEAFF.

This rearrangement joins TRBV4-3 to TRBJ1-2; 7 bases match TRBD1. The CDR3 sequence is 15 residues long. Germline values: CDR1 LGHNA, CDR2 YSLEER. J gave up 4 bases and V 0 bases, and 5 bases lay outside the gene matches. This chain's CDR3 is CASSQDLRTGYGYTF. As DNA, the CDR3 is TGCGCCAGCAGCCAAGATCTTAGGACAGGCTATGGCTACACCTTC.

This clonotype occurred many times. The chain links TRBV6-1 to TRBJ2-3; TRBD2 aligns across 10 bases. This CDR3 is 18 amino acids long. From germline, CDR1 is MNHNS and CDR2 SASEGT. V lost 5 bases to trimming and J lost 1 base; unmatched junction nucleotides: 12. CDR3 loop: CASSPLAGALFGTDTQYF. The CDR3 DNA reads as TGTGCCAGCAGTCCCCTAGCGGGAGCTCTTTTCGGCACAGATACGCAGTATTTT.

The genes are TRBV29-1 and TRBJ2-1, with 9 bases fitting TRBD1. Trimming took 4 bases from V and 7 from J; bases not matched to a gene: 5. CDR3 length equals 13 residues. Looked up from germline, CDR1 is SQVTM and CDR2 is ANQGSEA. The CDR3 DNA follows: TGCAGCGTTGGGGGGACAGGGTGGAATGAGCAGTTCTTC. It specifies CSVGGTGWNEQFF.

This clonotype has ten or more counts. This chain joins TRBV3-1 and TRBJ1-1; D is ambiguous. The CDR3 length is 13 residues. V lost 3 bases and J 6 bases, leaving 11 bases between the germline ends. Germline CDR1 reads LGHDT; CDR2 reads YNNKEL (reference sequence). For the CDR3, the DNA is TGTGCCAGCAGCCAGGTAGATGGCTCTGAAGCTTTCTTT. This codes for CASSQVDGSEAFF.

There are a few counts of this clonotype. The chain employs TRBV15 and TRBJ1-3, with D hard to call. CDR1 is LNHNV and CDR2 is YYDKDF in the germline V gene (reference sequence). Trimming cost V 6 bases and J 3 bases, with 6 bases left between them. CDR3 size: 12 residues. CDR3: CATREGGNTIYF. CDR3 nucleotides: TGTGCCACCAGAGAGGGTGGAAACACCATATATTTT.

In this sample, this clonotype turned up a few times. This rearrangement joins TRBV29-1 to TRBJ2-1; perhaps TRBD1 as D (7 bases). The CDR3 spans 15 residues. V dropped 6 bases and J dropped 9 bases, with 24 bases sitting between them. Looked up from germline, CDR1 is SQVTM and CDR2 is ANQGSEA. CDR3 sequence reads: CSVRDSPESGSEQFF. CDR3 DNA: TGCAGCGTGCGGGACAGTCCGGAGTCCGGTAGTGAGCAGTTCTTC.